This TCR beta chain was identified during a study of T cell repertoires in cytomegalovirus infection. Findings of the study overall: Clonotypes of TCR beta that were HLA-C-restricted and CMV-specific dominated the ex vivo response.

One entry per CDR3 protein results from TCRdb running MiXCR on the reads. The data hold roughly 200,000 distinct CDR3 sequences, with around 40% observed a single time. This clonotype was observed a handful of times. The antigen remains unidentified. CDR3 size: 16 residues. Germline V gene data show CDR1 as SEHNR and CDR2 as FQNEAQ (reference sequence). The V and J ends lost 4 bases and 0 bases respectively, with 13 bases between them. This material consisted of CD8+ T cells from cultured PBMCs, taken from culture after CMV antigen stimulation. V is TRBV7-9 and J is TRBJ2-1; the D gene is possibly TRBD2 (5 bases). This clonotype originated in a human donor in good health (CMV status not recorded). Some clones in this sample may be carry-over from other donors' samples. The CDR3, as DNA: TGTGCCAGCAGCTCACACCTCCGGGGCTCCTACAATGAGCAGTTCTTC. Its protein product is CASSSHLRGSYNEQFF.